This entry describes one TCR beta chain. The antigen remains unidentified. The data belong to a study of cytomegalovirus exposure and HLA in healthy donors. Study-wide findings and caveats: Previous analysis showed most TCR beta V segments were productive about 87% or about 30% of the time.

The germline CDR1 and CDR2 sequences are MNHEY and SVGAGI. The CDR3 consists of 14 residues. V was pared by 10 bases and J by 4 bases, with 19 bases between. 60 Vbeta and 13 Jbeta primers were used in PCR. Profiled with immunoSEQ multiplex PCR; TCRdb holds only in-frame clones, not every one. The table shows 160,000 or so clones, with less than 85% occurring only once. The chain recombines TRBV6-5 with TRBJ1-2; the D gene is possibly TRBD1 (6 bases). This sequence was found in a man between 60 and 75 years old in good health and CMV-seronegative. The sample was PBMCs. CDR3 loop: CATTPRGEGYGYTF. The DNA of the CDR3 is TGTGCCACGACTCCCAGGGGCGAGGGCTATGGCTACACCTTC.